The source of this T cell receptor (beta chain) is a study of shared clonotypes between healthy human individuals. Study overall: Researchers drew samples from a couple of women and a few men aged 18 to 49.

To note about this clone: Antigen: not known.

Study-level points and caveats: Since donors were few, the genetic and exposure-history diversity represented was limited.

The donors were all Caucasian adults (living in Nashville, Tennessee). V was pared by 1 base and J by 6 bases, with 10 bases between. The CDR3 length is 13 residues. CDR1 SGHAT and CDR2 FQNNGV come from the germline V gene. Researchers ran the assay at a deep level. Sequencing was performed with immunoSEQ multiplex PCR; in TCRdb, only in-frame clones are kept and a portion is missing. This sample yields roughly 500,000 clones, of which over 60% are seen a single time; 13% belongs to the top ten. This TCR was recovered from a woman between 35 and 50 years old in good health. Some clones in this sample may be carry-over from other donors' samples. The sequenced sample consisted of PBMCs. The rearrangement joins TRBV11-2 to TRBJ2-7, with a possible D match to TRBD2 (5 bases). In nucleotides, the CDR3 is TGTGCCAGCAGCTTAGTAGGAGGAGGCGAGCAGTACTTC. Its translation: CASSLVGGGEQYF.